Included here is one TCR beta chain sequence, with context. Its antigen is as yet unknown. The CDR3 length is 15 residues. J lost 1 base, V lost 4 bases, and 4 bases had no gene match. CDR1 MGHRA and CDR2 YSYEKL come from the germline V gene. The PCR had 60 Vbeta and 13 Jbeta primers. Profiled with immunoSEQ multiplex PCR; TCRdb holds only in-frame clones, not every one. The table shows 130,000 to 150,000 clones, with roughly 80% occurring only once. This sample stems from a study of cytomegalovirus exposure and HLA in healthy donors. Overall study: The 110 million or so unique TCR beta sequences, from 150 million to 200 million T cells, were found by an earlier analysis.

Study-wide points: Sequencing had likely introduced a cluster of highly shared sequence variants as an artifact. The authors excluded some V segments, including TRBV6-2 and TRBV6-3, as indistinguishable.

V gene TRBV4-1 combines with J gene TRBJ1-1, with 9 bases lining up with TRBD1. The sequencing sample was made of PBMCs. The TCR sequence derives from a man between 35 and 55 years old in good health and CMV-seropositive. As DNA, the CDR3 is TGCGCCAGCAGCCCCCGGGACAGGGAGAACACTGAAGCTTTCTTT. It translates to CASSPRDRENTEAFF.